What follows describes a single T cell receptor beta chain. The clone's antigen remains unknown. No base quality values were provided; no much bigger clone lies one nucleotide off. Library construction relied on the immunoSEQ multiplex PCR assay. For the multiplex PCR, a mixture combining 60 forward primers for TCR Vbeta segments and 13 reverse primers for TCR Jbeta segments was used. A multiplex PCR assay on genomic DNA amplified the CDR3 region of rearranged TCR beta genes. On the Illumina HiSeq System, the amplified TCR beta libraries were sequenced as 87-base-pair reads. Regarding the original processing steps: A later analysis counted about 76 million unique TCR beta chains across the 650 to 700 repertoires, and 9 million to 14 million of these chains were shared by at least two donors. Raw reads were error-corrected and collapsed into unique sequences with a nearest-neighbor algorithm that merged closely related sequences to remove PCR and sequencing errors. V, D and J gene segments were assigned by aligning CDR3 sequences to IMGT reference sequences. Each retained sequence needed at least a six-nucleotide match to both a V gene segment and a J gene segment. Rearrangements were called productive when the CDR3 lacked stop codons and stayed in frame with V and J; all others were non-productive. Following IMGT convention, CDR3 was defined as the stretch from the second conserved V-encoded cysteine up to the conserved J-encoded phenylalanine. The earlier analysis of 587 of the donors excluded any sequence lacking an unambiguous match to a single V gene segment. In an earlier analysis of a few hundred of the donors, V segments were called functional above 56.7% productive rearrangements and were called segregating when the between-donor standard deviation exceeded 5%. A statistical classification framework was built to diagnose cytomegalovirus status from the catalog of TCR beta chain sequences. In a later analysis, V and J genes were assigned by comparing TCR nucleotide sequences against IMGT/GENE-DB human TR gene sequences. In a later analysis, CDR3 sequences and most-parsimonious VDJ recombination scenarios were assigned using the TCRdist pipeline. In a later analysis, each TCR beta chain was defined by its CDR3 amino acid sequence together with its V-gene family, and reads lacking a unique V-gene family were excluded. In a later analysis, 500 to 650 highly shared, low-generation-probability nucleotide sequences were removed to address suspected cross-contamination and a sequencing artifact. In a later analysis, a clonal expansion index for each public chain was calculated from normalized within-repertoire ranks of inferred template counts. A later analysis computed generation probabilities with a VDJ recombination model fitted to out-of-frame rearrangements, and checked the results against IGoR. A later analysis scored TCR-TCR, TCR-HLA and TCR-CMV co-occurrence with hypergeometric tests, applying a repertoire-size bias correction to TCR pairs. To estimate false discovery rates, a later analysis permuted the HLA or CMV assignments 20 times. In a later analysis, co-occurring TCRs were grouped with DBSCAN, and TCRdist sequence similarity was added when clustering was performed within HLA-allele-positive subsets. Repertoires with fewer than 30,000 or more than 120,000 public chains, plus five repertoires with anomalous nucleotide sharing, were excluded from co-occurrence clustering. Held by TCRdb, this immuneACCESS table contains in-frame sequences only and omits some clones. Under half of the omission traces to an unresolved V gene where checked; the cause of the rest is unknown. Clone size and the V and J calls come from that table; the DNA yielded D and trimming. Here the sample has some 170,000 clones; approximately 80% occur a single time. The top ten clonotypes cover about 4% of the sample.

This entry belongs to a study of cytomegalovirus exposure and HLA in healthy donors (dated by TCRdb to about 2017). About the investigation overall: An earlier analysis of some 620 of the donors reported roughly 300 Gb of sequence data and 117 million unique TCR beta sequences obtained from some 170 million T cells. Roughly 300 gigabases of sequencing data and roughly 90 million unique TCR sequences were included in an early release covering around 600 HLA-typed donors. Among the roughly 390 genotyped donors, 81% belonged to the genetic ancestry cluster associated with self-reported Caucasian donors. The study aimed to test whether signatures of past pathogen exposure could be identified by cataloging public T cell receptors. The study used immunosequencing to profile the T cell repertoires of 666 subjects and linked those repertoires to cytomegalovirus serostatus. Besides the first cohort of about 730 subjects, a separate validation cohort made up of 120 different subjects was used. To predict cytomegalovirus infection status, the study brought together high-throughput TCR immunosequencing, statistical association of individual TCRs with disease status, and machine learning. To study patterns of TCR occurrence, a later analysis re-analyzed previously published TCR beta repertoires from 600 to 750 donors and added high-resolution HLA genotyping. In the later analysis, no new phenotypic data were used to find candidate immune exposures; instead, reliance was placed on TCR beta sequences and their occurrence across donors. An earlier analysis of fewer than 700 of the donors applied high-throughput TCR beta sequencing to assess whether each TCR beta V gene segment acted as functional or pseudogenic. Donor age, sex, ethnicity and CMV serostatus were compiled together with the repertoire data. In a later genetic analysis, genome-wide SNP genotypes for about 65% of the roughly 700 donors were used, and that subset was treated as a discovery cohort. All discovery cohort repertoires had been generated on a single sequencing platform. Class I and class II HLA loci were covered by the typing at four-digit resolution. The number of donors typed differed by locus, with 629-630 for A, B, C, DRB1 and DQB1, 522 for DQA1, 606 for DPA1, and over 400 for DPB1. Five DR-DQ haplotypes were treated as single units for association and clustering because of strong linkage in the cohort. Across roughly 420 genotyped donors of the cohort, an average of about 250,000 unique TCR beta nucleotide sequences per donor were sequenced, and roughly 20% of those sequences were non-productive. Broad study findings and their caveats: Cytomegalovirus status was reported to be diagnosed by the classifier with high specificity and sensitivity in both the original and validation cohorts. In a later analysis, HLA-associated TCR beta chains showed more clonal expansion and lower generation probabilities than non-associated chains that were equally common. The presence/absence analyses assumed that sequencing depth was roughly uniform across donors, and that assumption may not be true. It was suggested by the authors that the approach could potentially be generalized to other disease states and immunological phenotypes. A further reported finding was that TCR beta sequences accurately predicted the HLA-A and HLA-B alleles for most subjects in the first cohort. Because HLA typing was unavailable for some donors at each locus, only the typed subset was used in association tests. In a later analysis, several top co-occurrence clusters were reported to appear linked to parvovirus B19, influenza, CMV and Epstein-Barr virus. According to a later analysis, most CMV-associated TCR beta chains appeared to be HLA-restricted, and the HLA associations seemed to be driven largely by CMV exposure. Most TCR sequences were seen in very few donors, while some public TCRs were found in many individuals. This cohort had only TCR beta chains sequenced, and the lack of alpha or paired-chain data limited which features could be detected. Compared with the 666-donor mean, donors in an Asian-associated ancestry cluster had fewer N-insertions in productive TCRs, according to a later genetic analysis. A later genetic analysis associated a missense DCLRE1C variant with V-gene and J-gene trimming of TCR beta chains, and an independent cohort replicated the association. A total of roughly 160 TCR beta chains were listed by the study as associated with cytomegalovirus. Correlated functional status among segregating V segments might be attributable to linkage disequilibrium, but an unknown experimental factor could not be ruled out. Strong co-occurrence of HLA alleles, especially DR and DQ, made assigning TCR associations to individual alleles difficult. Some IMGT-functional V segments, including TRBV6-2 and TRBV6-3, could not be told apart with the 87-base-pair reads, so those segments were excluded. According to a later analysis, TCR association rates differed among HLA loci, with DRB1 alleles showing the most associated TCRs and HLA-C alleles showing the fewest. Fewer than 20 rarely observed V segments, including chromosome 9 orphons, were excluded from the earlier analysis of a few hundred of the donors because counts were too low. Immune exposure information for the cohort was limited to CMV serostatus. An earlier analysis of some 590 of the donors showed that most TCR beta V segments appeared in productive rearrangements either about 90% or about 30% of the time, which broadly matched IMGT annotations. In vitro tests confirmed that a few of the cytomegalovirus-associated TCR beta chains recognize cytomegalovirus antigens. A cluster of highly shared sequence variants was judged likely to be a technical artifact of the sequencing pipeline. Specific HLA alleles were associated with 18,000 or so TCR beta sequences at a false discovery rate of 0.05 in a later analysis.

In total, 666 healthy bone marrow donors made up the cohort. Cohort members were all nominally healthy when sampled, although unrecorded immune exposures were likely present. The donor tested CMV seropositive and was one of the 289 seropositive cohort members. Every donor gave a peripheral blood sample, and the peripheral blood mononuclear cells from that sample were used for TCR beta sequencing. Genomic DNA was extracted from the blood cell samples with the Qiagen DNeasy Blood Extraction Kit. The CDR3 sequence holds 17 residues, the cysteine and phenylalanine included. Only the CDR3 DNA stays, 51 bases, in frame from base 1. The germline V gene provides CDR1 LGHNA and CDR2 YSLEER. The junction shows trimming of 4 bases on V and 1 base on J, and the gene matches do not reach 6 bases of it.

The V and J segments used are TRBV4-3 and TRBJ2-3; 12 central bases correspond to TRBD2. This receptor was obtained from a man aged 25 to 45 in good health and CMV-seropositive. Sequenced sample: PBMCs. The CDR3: CASSLSSGGARTDTQYF. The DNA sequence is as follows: TGCGCCAGCAGCCTTTCTAGCGGGGGGGCACGCACAGATACGCAGTATTTT.